Listed below are T cell receptor beta chains from one sample, sequenced in a study of T cell responses to AZD1222 COVID-19 vaccine. The data were produced by immunoSEQ multiplex PCR, yet TCRdb's version contains in-frame clones alone and is incomplete. The data hold approximately 140,000 clones, with roughly nine tenths observed a single time. The material sequenced was peripheral blood, taken 28 days after the second AZD1222 dose. The receptors come from an adult who received the AZD1222 COVID-19 vaccine. Both conserved end residues are part of each CDR3. The order of the fields is J gene, D gene, V gene, clone size, CDR3 protein, CDR3 DNA. D genes are given only for firm matches. Clone size is given for some rows only: seen once, a few or many times, or a class if the clone is expanded.

TRBJ2-7,-,TRBV5-1,-,CASSPPDRTYEQYF,TGCGCCAGCAGCCCACCCGACAGAACCTACGAGCAGTACTTC
TRBJ2-7,-,TRBV5-5,-,CASSLEYGNSIYEQYF,TGTGCCAGCAGCTTGGAGTACGGAAACAGCATCTACGAGCAGTACTTC
TRBJ1-2,TRBD1,TRBV10-3,-,CAIRTGGGYGYTF,TGTGCCATCCGGACAGGGGGCGGCTATGGCTACACCTTC
TRBJ2-7,-,TRBV27,-,CASSLQGPYEQYF,TGTGCCAGCAGTCTTCAGGGCCCCTACGAGCAGTACTTC
TRBJ1-5,-,TRBV2,-,CASSAGSKNQPQHF,TGTGCCAGCAGTGCAGGGTCTAAGAATCAGCCCCAGCATTTT
TRBJ2-1,-,TRBV30,-,CAWSVGTYNEQFF,TGTGCCTGGAGTGTGGGGACATACAATGAGCAGTTCTTC
TRBJ1-1,-,TRBV28,once,CASSLLTGGATEAFF,TGTGCCAGCAGTTTATTAACGGGGGGGGCCACTGAAGCTTTCTTT
TRBJ2-6,-,TRBV7-9,-,CASSLVASSGANVLTF,TGTGCCAGCAGCTTGGTTGCGAGCTCTGGGGCCAACGTCCTGACTTTC
TRBJ1-5,TRBD1,TRBV28,-,CASSFWDRDSNQPQHF,TGTGCCAGCAGTTTCTGGGACAGGGATAGCAATCAGCCCCAGCATTTT
TRBJ1-2,TRBD1,TRBV10-1,-,CASTMRDSYGYTF,TGCGCCAGCACCATGAGGGACAGCTATGGCTACACCTTC
TRBJ1-6,-,TRBV18,-,CASSPNVDNSPLHF,TGTGCCAGCTCACCAAACGTCGATAATTCACCCCTCCACTTT
TRBJ1-1,-,TRBV2,-,CASSERGDTEAFF,TGTGCCAGCAGTGAAAGGGGGGATACTGAAGCTTTCTTT
TRBJ1-1,-,TRBV4-1,-,CASSQVWTENTEAFF,TGCGCCAGCAGCCAAGTGTGGACAGAAAACACTGAAGCTTTCTTT
TRBJ2-2,-,TRBV12-3/TRBV12-4,-,CASIGGLAGELFF,TGTGCCAGCATCGGCGGGTTGGCCGGGGAGCTGTTTTTT
TRBJ2-7,-,TRBV7-2,-,CASSLRGGLGTYEQYF,TGTGCCAGCAGCTTAAGAGGGGGGCTGGGAACCTACGAGCAGTACTTC
TRBJ1-2,-,TRBV28,-,CGTGRNYGYTF,TGTGGTACAGGGAGGAACTATGGCTACACCTTC
TRBJ1-2,TRBD1,TRBV5-5,-,CASSFTGGPYGYTF,TGTGCCAGCAGCTTTACAGGGGGGCCCTATGGCTACACCTTC
TRBJ1-5,-,TRBV6-2/TRBV6-3,-,CASSSGFRNQPQHF,TGTGCCAGCAGTTCGGGGTTTCGCAATCAGCCCCAGCATTTT
TRBJ1-2,-,TRBV18,-,CASSPRYPEGYTF,TGTGCCAGCTCACCACGCTACCCGGAAGGCTACACCTTC
TRBJ2-7,TRBD1,TRBV20-1,-,CSASGTVYEQYF,TGCAGTGCTAGTGGGACAGTCTACGAGCAGTACTTC
TRBJ1-2,-,TRBV27,-,CASSAGYGYTF,TGTGCCAGCAGTGCGGGGTATGGCTACACCTTC
TRBJ1-1,-,TRBV5-1,-,CASSLATGWSEAFF,TGCGCCAGCAGCTTGGCTACAGGGTGGTCTGAAGCTTTCTTT
TRBJ1-2,TRBD1,TRBV5-1,-,CASSSWDRVDYGYTF,TGCGCCAGCAGCTCCTGGGACAGGGTGGACTATGGCTACACCTTC
TRBJ1-2,-,TRBV3-1/TRBV3-2,few,CASSRGEYGYTF,TGTGCCAGCAGCCGGGGCGAGTATGGCTACACCTTC
TRBJ2-2,-,TRBV27,-,CASSRVGWNTGELFF,TGTGCCAGCAGCCGAGTCGGATGGAACACCGGGGAGCTGTTTTTT
TRBJ1-1,-,TRBV27,-,CASSPAGYTEAFF,TGTGCCAGCAGTCCGGCGGGGTACACTGAAGCTTTCTTT
TRBJ1-2,-,TRBV11-2,-,CASSLGGYYGYTF,TGTGCCAGCAGCTTAGGCGGGTACTATGGCTACACCTTC
TRBJ2-1,TRBD2,TRBV4-3,-,CASSQDIAGYNEQFF,TGCGCCAGCAGCCAAGATATAGCGGGGTACAATGAGCAGTTCTTC
TRBJ1-1,TRBD1,TRBV4-3,few,CASSQDRGTGATEAFF,TGCGCCAGCAGCCAAGATCGGGGGACAGGGGCAACTGAAGCTTTCTTT
TRBJ1-2,TRBD1,TRBV29-1,-,CSVSTGTNYGYTF,TGCAGCGTTTCGACAGGGACTAACTATGGCTACACCTTC
TRBJ2-5,-,TRBV18,-,CASSPGLEETQYF,TGTGCCAGCTCACCCGGACTTGAGGAGACCCAGTACTTC
TRBJ1-1,TRBD1,TRBV19,-,CASTKTGPSTEAFF,TGTGCCAGTACTAAGACAGGGCCGAGCACTGAAGCTTTCTTT
TRBJ2-7,-,TRBV19,-,CASISGVTYEQYF,TGTGCCAGTATTTCGGGGGTAACCTACGAGCAGTACTTC
TRBJ2-5,-,TRBV18,-,CASSLRGADQETQYF,TGTGCCAGCTCACTCCGGGGGGCGGACCAAGAGACCCAGTACTTC
TRBJ2-1,TRBD2,TRBV25-1,-,CASSVAGSSYNEQFF,TGTGCCAGCAGTGTAGCGGGAAGCTCCTACAATGAGCAGTTCTTC
TRBJ2-3,TRBD2,TRBV7-3,-,CASSLSGGSTDTQYF,TGTGCCAGCAGCCTCAGCGGGGGGAGCACAGATACGCAGTATTTT
TRBJ1-5,-,TRBV30,-,CAWSRYSNQPQHF,TGTGCCTGGAGCAGGTATAGCAATCAGCCCCAGCATTTT
TRBJ1-4,-,TRBV7-9,-,CASSLNVADEKLFF,TGTGCCAGCAGCTTAAACGTGGCTGATGAAAAACTGTTTTTT
TRBJ1-1,TRBD1,TRBV7-6,once,CASSSTRGRAETFF,TGTGCCAGCAGCTCGACCAGGGGGCGGGCGGAAACTTTCTTT
TRBJ1-2,TRBD1,TRBV29-1,-,CSAWTGNYGYTF,TGCAGCGCCTGGACAGGGAACTATGGCTACACCTTC
TRBJ1-1,-,TRBV30,-,CAWSVFREDTEAFF,TGTGCCTGGAGTGTATTCCGGGAGGACACTGAAGCTTTCTTT
TRBJ2-2,TRBD1,TRBV7-9,-,CASSPIPSGGQNTGELFF,TGTGCCAGCAGCCCCATCCCCTCAGGGGGCCAGAACACCGGGGAGCTGTTTTTT
TRBJ1-5,TRBD1,TRBV6-5,-,CASTLQGGNQPQHF,TGTGCCAGCACCTTACAGGGGGGGAATCAGCCCCAGCATTTT
TRBJ1-5,-,TRBV6-1,few,CASSEAGEQPQHF,TGTGCCAGCAGTGAAGCAGGGGAGCAGCCCCAGCATTTT
TRBJ1-1,-,TRBV9,-,CASSFNSGGGTEAFF,TGTGCCAGCAGCTTCAACTCGGGGGGCGGCACTGAAGCTTTCTTT
TRBJ1-1,-,TRBV7-2,once,CASSLARRNTEAFF,TGTGCCAGCAGCTTAGCCAGGAGGAACACTGAAGCTTTCTTT
TRBJ1-2,-,TRBV28,-,CASRKDSLNYGYTF,TGTGCCAGCAGGAAGGACAGCCTGAACTATGGCTACACCTTC
TRBJ1-1,-,TRBV5-1,-,CASSLGQEGTEAFF,TGCGCCAGCAGCTTGGGGCAGGAGGGCACTGAAGCTTTCTTT